Presented here are 25 T cell receptor beta chains from one specimen sequenced in a study of shared clonotypes between healthy human individuals. This table comes from immunoSEQ multiplex PCR, and its TCRdb copy is limited to in-frame clones, with some not included. Among 2 million to 2.5 million clones listed, 90% to 97% were seen once. Sequencing used naive CD4+ T cells sorted from blood. Stated subset: CD45RA+ positively selected. These TCRs come from a man aged 18 to 29 in good health.

J is TRBJ1-4 and V is TRBV4-1, with TRBD1 identical over 9 bases. The CDR3 is made up of 16 amino acids. The germline V gene has CDR1 MGHRA and CDR2 YSYEKL. Trimming took 1 base from V and 7 from J; bases not matched to a gene: 7. The CDR3 reads CASSQGPRDRVEKLFF. Here the CDR3 DNA reads TGCGCCAGCAGCCAAGGCCCCCGGGACAGGGTTGAAAAACTGTTTTTT.

The V and J genes are TRBV18 and TRBJ1-2; 7 bases agree with TRBD1. Germline assignment: CDR1 KGHSH and CDR2 LQKENI. V lost 3 bases and J lost 3; bases outside the gene matches: 7. The CDR3 spans 15 residues. DNA for the CDR3: TGTGCCAGCTCACCGGAGGTGACAGGGTACTATGGCTACACCTTC. Translation: CASSPEVTGYYGYTF.

The chain joins TRBV2 to TRBJ1-4; perhaps TRBD1 as D (6 bases). Trimming left V 7 bases short and J 1 base short, with 10 bases between. The CDR3 covers 14 residues. Per germline, CDR1 SNHLY and CDR2 FYNNEI. CDR3 DNA: TGTGCCAGCAAGCAGGGGAGAACTAATGAAAAACTGTTTTTT. This translates into CASKQGRTNEKLFF.

The rearrangement links TRBV6-5 to TRBJ1-1, with 10 nucleotides matching TRBD1. Germline V gene data show CDR1 as MNHEY and CDR2 as SVGAGI. J was trimmed by 11 bases and V by 6 bases; bases with no gene match: 9. The CDR3 runs to 13 residues. The CDR3 here is CASRRDRGVRAFF. In DNA, the CDR3 is TGTGCCAGCAGAAGGGACAGGGGAGTCAGGGCTTTCTTT.

The chain carries TRBV12-5 and TRBJ1-2, with a tentative D call TRBD1 (5 bases). The CDR3 spans 16 residues. Germline CDR1 is LGHNT and CDR2 is FRNRAP. V was pared by 0 bases and J by 7 bases, with 18 bases between. CDR3 region: CASGLVPNQGVPGYTF. Written as DNA, the CDR3 is TGTGCTAGTGGTTTGGTACCCAACCAGGGCGTCCCTGGCTACACCTTC.

The chain recombines TRBV7-3 with TRBJ1-1, with D perhaps TRBD1 (6 bases). This CDR3 has 14 residues. The germline CDR1 and CDR2 sequences are SGHTA and FQGTGA. Deletions cut 4 bases from V and 11 bases from J, with 20 bases between. The CDR3 loop is CASSSRGGRVVAFF. Written as DNA, the CDR3 is TGTGCCAGCAGCTCCCGAGGGGGGCGTGTTGTGGCTTTCTTT.

The chain carries TRBV30 and TRBJ1-3; D perhaps matches TRBD1 (5 bases). The germline CDR1 and CDR2 sequences are GTSNPN and SVGIG (reference sequence). The length of the CDR3 is 16 residues. Trimming shortened V by 0 bases and J by 0 bases, and 12 bases separated the two germline ends. CDR3 region: CAWSVRGPSSGNTIYF. CDR3 sequence (DNA): TGTGCCTGGAGTGTGAGGGGACCGAGCTCTGGAAACACCATATATTTT.

This rearrangement joins TRBV7-9 to TRBJ2-5; D unresolved. Trimming took 1 base from V and 4 from J, leaving 4 bases between them. Per germline, CDR1 SEHNR and CDR2 FQNEAQ (reference sequence). CDR3 length: 12 amino acids. Here the CDR3 reads CASSLVPETQYF. The CDR3 coding sequence is TGTGCCAGCAGCTTAGTTCCAGAGACCCAGTACTTC.

The chain is built from TRBV6-1 and TRBJ1-4; weak D call: TRBD1 (5 bases). This CDR3 has 18 amino acids. Between the trimmed V and J ends, which lost 1 base and 8 bases, there was a span of 23 bases. Looked up from germline, CDR1 is MNHNS and CDR2 is SASEGT. The CDR3 nucleotides read TGTGCCAGCAGTGAAGGGATGGGGTTTGGGGCTAACGGCGAAAAACTGTTTTTT. This encodes CASSEGMGFGANGEKLFF.

The chain employs TRBV7-9 and TRBJ2-1; 10 bases fit TRBD2. Germline V lookup: CDR1 SEHNR, CDR2 FQNEAQ (reference sequence). V dropped 1 base and J dropped 8; count of bases not matched to a gene: 5. The CDR3 contains 15 residues. CDR3 DNA sequence: TGTGCCAGCAGCTTAGGTCTAGCGGGAGTGGATGAGCAGTTCTTC. Its translation: CASSLGLAGVDEQFF.

The gene calls are TRBV15 and TRBJ1-1; no clear D gene. Between the trimmed V and J ends, which lost 3 bases and 5 bases, there was a span of 10 bases. The CDR3 covers 13 residues. Germline loops: CDR1 LNHNV, CDR2 YYDKDF (reference sequence). CDR3 nucleotides: TGTGCCACCAGCAGGGATCCTGTAACTGAAGCTTTCTTT. This sequence encodes CATSRDPVTEAFF.

The DNA of the CDR3 is TGTGCCAGCTCCCTGGCAGTTACCGGGGAGCTGTTTTTT. Its translation: CASSLAVTGELFF. This rearrangement joins TRBV6-1 to TRBJ2-2; D unclear. The CDR3 totals 13 residues. Germline V lookup: CDR1 MNHNS, CDR2 SASEGT. With 8 bases removed from V and 5 bases from J, the gap between germline ends came to 12 bases.

CDR3 DNA: TGTGCCAGTAGTTGGACAGGGGGCAGGACTGAAGCTTTCTTT. This encodes CASSWTGGRTEAFF. The chain links TRBV19 to TRBJ1-1; 11 nucleotides match TRBD1. Losses at the gene ends were 5 bases for V and 5 bases for J; bases not matched to a gene: 4. Germline V lookup: CDR1 LNHDA, CDR2 SQIVND (reference sequence). The CDR3 runs to 14 residues.

A single count supports this clone. This chain connects TRBV7-6 to TRBJ2-3; D may be TRBD1 or TRBD2 (5 bases each). This CDR3 is built from 19 residues. The germline CDR1 and CDR2 sequences are SGHVS and FNYEAQ. Trimming left V 2 bases short and J 4 bases short, with 25 bases between. The CDR3 bases are TGTGCCAGCAGCTTATCCGGCTTGGGGGTTAGGAGAATCGCAGATACGCAGTATTTT. Its translation: CASSLSGLGVRRIADTQYF.

This chain joins TRBV10-2 and TRBJ1-1; 9 bases map to TRBD1. The germline V gene has CDR1 WSHSY and CDR2 SAAADI. This CDR3 region has 17 residues. The V and J ends lost 6 bases and 4 bases, in that order; junction bases with no gene match: 15. The CDR3 is CASSLRWPGQGGTEAFF. The CDR3 DNA reads TGCGCCAGCAGCCTTAGATGGCCGGGACAGGGAGGCACTGAAGCTTTCTTT.

V gene TRBV28 combines with J gene TRBJ1-2; perhaps TRBD1 as D (6 bases). V was shortened by 5 bases and J by 4 bases, with 17 bases between the two germline ends. Germline V gives CDR1 MDHEN, CDR2 SYDVKM. This CDR3 spans 15 amino acids. CDR3 DNA sequence: TGTGCCAGCAGTACCAGCGGGGGGGCAATCTATGGCTACACCTTC. Amino acids: CASSTSGGAIYGYTF.

The V call is TRBV4-1, the J call TRBJ2-7; D unclear. The CDR3 consists of 14 residues. The germline V gene has CDR1 MGHRA and CDR2 YSYEKL. Deletions cut 4 bases from V and 5 bases from J, with 15 bases between. The CDR3 coding sequence is TGCGCCAGCAGCCCCCCTCGGGCCCCCAACGAGCAGTACTTC. As protein: CASSPPRAPNEQYF.

The chain uses TRBV6-5 and TRBJ1-6, with D unresolved. Germline CDR1 is MNHEY and CDR2 is SVGAGI. Trimming stripped 5 bases from V and 6 bases from J, with 8 bases between. This CDR3 region has 13 residues. The CDR3 spells CASSMGPNSPLHF. The CDR3 DNA reads TGTGCCAGCAGTATGGGTCCTAATTCACCCCTCCACTTT.

The gene calls are TRBV6-5 and TRBJ2-7; 7 positions match TRBD1. V lost 7 bases and J lost 1; bases outside the gene matches: 10. In germline, CDR1 is MNHEY, CDR2 SVGAGI. This CDR3 comprises 15 residues. CDR3 protein: CASTRGAGGSYEQYF. The CDR3 coding sequence is TGTGCCAGCACCCGAGGGGCAGGGGGTTCCTACGAGCAGTACTTC.

The chain recombines TRBV18 with TRBJ2-6, with D possibly TRBD2 on 6 matching bases. Trimming removed 5 bases at V and 4 bases at J, with 24 bases between. Germline V lookup: CDR1 KGHSH, CDR2 LQKENI. There are 19 residues in the CDR3. CDR3 DNA: TGTGCCAGCTCAACACGCGGAACAGGTGGAGGGAGCGGGGCCAACGTCCTGACTTTC. Protein: CASSTRGTGGGSGANVLTF. The full variable domain, rest sourced from reference TRBV18 and TRBJ2-6, is NAGVMQNPRHLVRRRGQEARLRCSPMKGHSHVYWYRQLPEEGLKFMVYLQKENIIDESGMPKERFSAEFPKEGPSILRIQQVVRGDSAAYFCASSTRGTGGGSGANVLTFGAGSRLTVL.

V usage is TRBV7-9 and J usage is TRBJ2-3; possibly TRBD2 for D (6 bases). Germline V lookup: CDR1 SEHNR, CDR2 FQNEAQ (reference sequence). V lost 8 bases and J lost 6, with 21 bases in between. The CDR3 length is 15 residues. CDR3 residues: CASARTIPGGDTQYF. The DNA of the CDR3 is TGTGCCAGCGCACGGACTATCCCCGGCGGGGATACGCAGTATTTT.

The rearrangement links TRBV5-8 to TRBJ1-5; D is unclear. Trimming took 5 bases from V and 7 from J, leaving 16 bases between them. The CDR3 consists of 14 residues. Germline V lookup: CDR1 SGHTS, CDR2 YDEGEE. CDR3 region: CASSLEDTRQPQHF. CDR3 nucleotides: TGTGCCAGCAGTTTAGAGGATACGAGGCAGCCCCAGCATTTT.

Comments on this clone: The same CDR3 is also encoded by other DNA sequences in this sample. This chain uses TRBV30 with TRBJ2-1; D is perhaps TRBD2 (5 bases). Per germline, CDR1 GTSNPN and CDR2 SVGIG (reference sequence). CDR3 length: 12 amino acids. Trimming removed 0 bases at V and 7 bases at J, with 7 bases between. Here the CDR3 DNA reads TGTGCCTGGAGTGTTCGAGGGAATGAGCAGTTCTTC. This sequence encodes CAWSVRGNEQFF.

The chain carries TRBV1 and TRBJ2-3; the table names TRBD1, a call not compared with the DNA. TRBV1 is a recognized pseudogene. The CDR3 has 15 residues. The CDR3 region has the DNA TGCACCAGCAGCGAAGGGGCGATCCCCACAGATACGCAGTATTTT. Its protein is CTSSEGAIPTDTQYF.

Notes on this clone: The same CDR3 arises from other DNA sequences in this sample as well. The chain carries TRBV29-1 and TRBJ2-3; 8 bases match TRBD2. CDR3 length: 13 residues. J was trimmed by 3 bases and V by 6 bases; bases with no gene match: 5. Germline CDR1 is SQVTM and CDR2 is ANQGSEA. The CDR3 region has the DNA TGCAGCGTGCCCTCGGGGGGGACAGATACGCAGTATTTT. Amino acids: CSVPSGGTDTQYF.